This is a list of T cell receptor beta chains from one sample in a study of cytomegalovirus exposure and HLA in healthy donors. Here immunoSEQ multiplex PCR was the method, and the copy in TCRdb shows in-frame clones only, minus some. Of approximately 160,000 clones in the sample, roughly 72% are singletons; the top ten hold around 1%. The sequenced material came from PBMCs. All receptors come from a woman aged 40 to 50 in good health and CMV-seronegative. Both conserved end residues are part of each CDR3. D genes are given only for firm matches. Clone sizes are given selectively: once, few, many, or a class where the clone is expanded.

j_call: TRBJ2-2; clone_size: few; v_call: TRBV19; d_call: -; cdr3_nt: TGTGCCAGTAGTATAATCGGGGACACCGGGGAGCTGTTTTTT; cdr3_aa: CASSIIGDTGELFF
j_call: TRBJ1-2; clone_size: once; v_call: TRBV5-6; d_call: -; cdr3_nt: TGTGCCAGCATGACCTGGCAGGGAGGCTACACCTTC; cdr3_aa: CASMTWQGGYTF
j_call: TRBJ1-1; clone_size: -; v_call: TRBV5-1; d_call: -; cdr3_nt: TGCGCCAGCAGCTCTGGGGGGGGTAACACTGAAGCTTTCTTT; cdr3_aa: CASSSGGGNTEAFF
j_call: TRBJ2-7; clone_size: -; v_call: TRBV19; d_call: -; cdr3_nt: TGTGCCAGTAGTATAGGGACTGGGAGCGAGCAGTACTTC; cdr3_aa: CASSIGTGSEQYF
j_call: TRBJ2-1; clone_size: few; v_call: TRBV5-1; d_call: -; cdr3_nt: TGCGCCAGCAGCTTGGCCCCAGGGTCCTTCGGTGAGCAGTTCTTC; cdr3_aa: CASSLAPGSFGEQFF
j_call: TRBJ2-7; clone_size: -; v_call: TRBV10-3; d_call: TRBD1; cdr3_nt: TGTGCCATCACAGACAGGGGAAATTTTGGGATTTCCTACGAGCAGTACTTC; cdr3_aa: CAITDRGNFGISYEQYF
j_call: TRBJ1-1; clone_size: few; v_call: TRBV7-9; d_call: TRBD1; cdr3_nt: TGTGCCAGCAGTTGGGGACAGTTGAACACTGAAGCTTTCTTT; cdr3_aa: CASSWGQLNTEAFF
j_call: TRBJ1-5; clone_size: -; v_call: TRBV19; d_call: -; cdr3_nt: TGTGCCAGTAGCGGGCAGGGTGGGAATCAGCCCCAGCATTTT; cdr3_aa: CASSGQGGNQPQHF
j_call: TRBJ2-1; clone_size: -; v_call: TRBV5-1; d_call: TRBD2; cdr3_nt: TGCGCCAGCAGCTTGGCGTTTGGGACTAGCGTCTACAATGAGCAGTTCTTC; cdr3_aa: CASSLAFGTSVYNEQFF
j_call: TRBJ1-4; clone_size: -; v_call: TRBV4-2; d_call: -; cdr3_nt: TGTGCCAGCAGCCAATCGACAGATGCAACTAATGAAAAACTGTTTTTT; cdr3_aa: CASSQSTDATNEKLFF
j_call: TRBJ1-4; clone_size: -; v_call: TRBV28; d_call: TRBD1; cdr3_nt: TGTGCCAGCGCGACAGGGGGAGGATCGAGTGAAAAACTGTTTTTT; cdr3_aa: CASATGGGSSEKLFF
j_call: TRBJ1-4; clone_size: -; v_call: TRBV2; d_call: -; cdr3_nt: TGTGCCAGCAGTGAGAACAGGAAAGGCGAAAAACTGTTTTTT; cdr3_aa: CASSENRKGEKLFF
j_call: TRBJ2-1; clone_size: -; v_call: TRBV6-5; d_call: TRBD1; cdr3_nt: TGTGCCAGCAGTCTTAGACAGGGTAGGAACAATGAGCAGTTCTTC; cdr3_aa: CASSLRQGRNNEQFF
j_call: TRBJ2-7; clone_size: -; v_call: TRBV5-4; d_call: TRBD2; cdr3_nt: TGTGCCAGCAGCTGGGGACTACCAACCTACGAGCAGTACTTC; cdr3_aa: CASSWGLPTYEQYF
j_call: TRBJ2-1; clone_size: -; v_call: TRBV7-6; d_call: -; cdr3_nt: TGTGCCAGCAGCTTAGATCCCCAGCCTTCAGGCTACAATGAGCAGTTCTTC; cdr3_aa: CASSLDPQPSGYNEQFF
j_call: TRBJ2-7; clone_size: -; v_call: TRBV2; d_call: -; cdr3_nt: TGTGCCACCTCTACCCAAAGCTCCTACGAGCAGTACTTC; cdr3_aa: CATSTQSSYEQYF
j_call: TRBJ2-2; clone_size: few; v_call: TRBV7-6; d_call: TRBD2; cdr3_nt: TGTGCCAGCAGCGAGGGACTAGAGGGCGGGGAGCTGTTTTTT; cdr3_aa: CASSEGLEGGELFF
j_call: TRBJ1-5; clone_size: -; v_call: TRBV5-4; d_call: TRBD1; cdr3_nt: TGTGCCAGAACCGGGACAGGGGACCAGCCCCAGCATTTT; cdr3_aa: CARTGTGDQPQHF
j_call: TRBJ2-7; clone_size: -; v_call: TRBV6-5; d_call: -; cdr3_nt: TGTGCCAGCAGTCGGGACTTGGGAGAGCAGTACTTC; cdr3_aa: CASSRDLGEQYF
j_call: TRBJ2-3; clone_size: few; v_call: TRBV5-1; d_call: -; cdr3_nt: TGCGCCAGCAACCTGGGCCCCGCAGATACGCAGTATTTT; cdr3_aa: CASNLGPADTQYF
j_call: TRBJ2-7; clone_size: -; v_call: TRBV30; d_call: TRBD1; cdr3_nt: TGTGCCTGGAATCCGGGACAGGGGGCGGGGGAGCAGTACTTC; cdr3_aa: CAWNPGQGAGEQYF
j_call: TRBJ1-5; clone_size: -; v_call: TRBV19; d_call: -; cdr3_nt: TGTGCTCCAGTAAGGAGGGGTCAGAATCAGCCCCAGCATTTT; cdr3_aa: CAPVRRGQNQPQHF
j_call: TRBJ2-1; clone_size: -; v_call: TRBV27; d_call: TRBD2; cdr3_nt: TGTGCCAGCAGTTTAGCGGGAGGGAATGAGCAGTTCTTC; cdr3_aa: CASSLAGGNEQFF
j_call: TRBJ2-3; clone_size: -; v_call: TRBV5-1; d_call: -; cdr3_nt: TGCGCCAGCACCCCAGGGGCCCAGGGAGCAGATACGCAGTATTTT; cdr3_aa: CASTPGAQGADTQYF
j_call: TRBJ1-5; clone_size: -; v_call: TRBV2; d_call: -; cdr3_nt: TGTGCCAGCAGTGAAGCGCGGGTTCAGCCCCAGCATTTT; cdr3_aa: CASSEARVQPQHF
j_call: TRBJ1-2; clone_size: once; v_call: TRBV5-1; d_call: -; cdr3_nt: TGCGCCAGCAAGGAGACGGACTATGGCTACACCTTC; cdr3_aa: CASKETDYGYTF
j_call: TRBJ2-3; clone_size: -; v_call: TRBV7-8; d_call: TRBD1; cdr3_nt: TGTGCCAGCGCTCCTCGGGACAGGGGGGATACGCAGTATTTT; cdr3_aa: CASAPRDRGDTQYF
j_call: TRBJ1-2; clone_size: -; v_call: TRBV5-1; d_call: -; cdr3_nt: TGCGCCAGCAGCTTGGGAGTAGAGATTCCTTATGGCTACACCTTC; cdr3_aa: CASSLGVEIPYGYTF
j_call: TRBJ2-3; clone_size: -; v_call: TRBV5-6; d_call: TRBD2; cdr3_nt: TGTGCCAGCAGCGGCAGGACTAGCGGGAGGGGCACAGATACGCAGTATTTT; cdr3_aa: CASSGRTSGRGTDTQYF
j_call: TRBJ1-1; clone_size: -; v_call: TRBV9; d_call: -; cdr3_nt: TGTGCCAGCAGCGTTCATCTGAACACTGAAGCTTTCTTT; cdr3_aa: CASSVHLNTEAFF
j_call: TRBJ2-2; clone_size: -; v_call: TRBV7-3; d_call: -; cdr3_nt: TGTGCCAGCAGCTTAAGTGGGAGCGCGAACACCGGGGAGCTGTTTTTT; cdr3_aa: CASSLSGSANTGELFF
j_call: TRBJ2-1; clone_size: -; v_call: TRBV28; d_call: TRBD2; cdr3_nt: TGTGCCAGCACCCTCCAGGGGACTAGCGGGAGGGGGAATGAGCAGTTCTTC; cdr3_aa: CASTLQGTSGRGNEQFF
j_call: TRBJ2-7; clone_size: -; v_call: TRBV27; d_call: TRBD1; cdr3_nt: TGTGCCAGCAGTCAGACAGGGGTCTCCTACGAGCAGTACTTC; cdr3_aa: CASSQTGVSYEQYF
j_call: TRBJ2-1; clone_size: -; v_call: TRBV11-3; d_call: -; cdr3_nt: TGTGCCAGCAGCACCGGACAAACGAGCTCCTACAATGAGCAGTTCTTC; cdr3_aa: CASSTGQTSSYNEQFF
j_call: TRBJ2-2; clone_size: -; v_call: TRBV14; d_call: -; cdr3_nt: TGTGCCAGCAGCCTGAGGGAGCACACCGGGGAGCTGTTTTTT; cdr3_aa: CASSLREHTGELFF
j_call: TRBJ2-3; clone_size: -; v_call: TRBV4-2; d_call: TRBD2; cdr3_nt: TGTGCCAGCAGCTTCCTAGCGGGGGGCACAGATACGCAGTATTTT; cdr3_aa: CASSFLAGGTDTQYF
j_call: TRBJ1-3; clone_size: once; v_call: TRBV7-9; d_call: -; cdr3_nt: TGTGCCAGCATCGCACAGGGTACTGGAAACACCATATATTTT; cdr3_aa: CASIAQGTGNTIYF
j_call: TRBJ1-2; clone_size: -; v_call: TRBV2; d_call: -; cdr3_nt: TGTGCCAGCAGAATCGAGGGAACGGACTATGGCTACACCTTC; cdr3_aa: CASRIEGTDYGYTF
j_call: TRBJ1-4; clone_size: -; v_call: TRBV7-9; d_call: TRBD1; cdr3_nt: TGTGCCAGCAGCCCACAGGGGGTCGAAAATGAAAAACTGTTTTTT; cdr3_aa: CASSPQGVENEKLFF
j_call: TRBJ2-7; clone_size: -; v_call: TRBV28; d_call: TRBD1; cdr3_nt: TGTGCCAGCAGTTTACTGGCAGGGGGCGATGTTTCCTACGAGCAGTACTTC; cdr3_aa: CASSLLAGGDVSYEQYF
j_call: TRBJ1-2; clone_size: -; v_call: TRBV29-1; d_call: TRBD1; cdr3_nt: TGCAGCGTCGCCTCGGGACAGGGGACTAACTATGGCTACACCTTC; cdr3_aa: CSVASGQGTNYGYTF
j_call: TRBJ1-4; clone_size: -; v_call: TRBV11-2; d_call: TRBD1; cdr3_nt: TGTGCCAGCAGCACGACAGGGTTTAATGAAAAACTGTTTTTT; cdr3_aa: CASSTTGFNEKLFF
j_call: TRBJ2-7; clone_size: -; v_call: TRBV28; d_call: TRBD1; cdr3_nt: TGTGCCAGCAGTTTCGCTTGGACAGGGGGCGAGCAGTACTTC; cdr3_aa: CASSFAWTGGEQYF